A single sample is the source of the 8 T cell receptor beta chains below, sequenced in a study of cytomegalovirus exposure and HLA in healthy donors. Researchers ran the PCR with 60 Vbeta and 13 Jbeta primers. TCRdb's table, derived via immunoSEQ multiplex PCR, lists solely in-frame clones and lacks some. Altogether fewer than 200,000 clones are present, over 65% being singletons, with the ten largest covering 1.5% to 2%. The sequenced sample consisted of PBMCs. The receptors come from a woman aged 25-40 years in good health and CMV-seronegative.

J is TRBJ2-7 and V is TRBV4-1, with 8 bases identical to TRBD1. This CDR3 contains 13 residues. V was pared by 5 bases and J by 3 bases, with 3 bases of the junction left unmatched. From germline, CDR1 is MGHRA and CDR2 YSYEKL. The CDR3 here is CASSYRGDYEQYF. DNA for the CDR3: TGCGCCAGCAGCTACAGGGGGGACTACGAGCAGTACTTC.

V is TRBV7-8 and J is TRBJ2-3, with 8 positions matching TRBD1. The CDR3 runs 19 residues. V shed 4 bases, J shed 0 bases, and the junction held 15 bases outside the gene matches. The germline gives CDR1 SGHVS, CDR2 FQNEAQ. The chain's CDR3 is CASSSAQGAGSRSTDTQYF. The CDR3 DNA is TGTGCCAGCAGCTCGGCCCAGGGGGCCGGGTCCCGGAGCACAGATACGCAGTATTTT. Filled out from reference TRBV7-8 and TRBJ2-3, the complete variable domain reads GAGVSQSPRYKVAKRGQDVALRCDPISGHVSLFWYQQALGQGPEFLTYFQNEAQLDKSGLPSDRFFAERPEGSVSTLKIQRTQQEDSAVYLCASSSAQGAGSRSTDTQYFGPGTRLTVL.

V gene TRBV9 combines with J gene TRBJ2-3, with D perhaps TRBD2 (6 bases). CDR3 length: 16 amino acids. The V end was cut by 5 bases, the J end by 2 bases, with 18 bases between. Germline CDR1 SGDLS, CDR2 YYNGEE. The CDR3 sequence is CASRSMGGEHTDTQYF. The CDR3 DNA is TGTGCCAGCAGATCCATGGGCGGGGAGCACACAGATACGCAGTATTTT. Using reference TRBV9 and TRBJ2-3 for the parts outside the CDR3, the full variable domain is DSGVTQTPKHLITATGQRVTLRCSPRSGDLSVYWYQQSLDQGLQFLIQYYNGEERAKGNILERFSAQQFPDLHSELNLSSLELGDSALYFCASRSMGGEHTDTQYFGPGTRLTVL.

The rearrangement joins TRBV10-3 to TRBJ1-1; D possibly corresponds to TRBD1 (6 bases). V lost 3 bases and J 11 bases, leaving 28 bases between the germline ends. The CDR3 sequence is 17 residues long. CDR1 is ENHRY, CDR2 SYGVKD, per germline. The CDR3, as DNA: TGTGCCATCAGTGAAGGGAACAGGGTCAATCTTCATCATGGGGCTTTCTTT. Amino acids: CAISEGNRVNLHHGAFF.

The J gene is TRBJ1-2, the V gene TRBV7-8; the match to TRBD1 covers 7 bases. With V trimmed by 1 base and J by 5 bases, 7 bases remained unmatched. The CDR3 is 15 amino acids. Germline V gene lookup returns CDR1 SGHVS and CDR2 FQNEAQ. The chain's CDR3 is CASSLVGTALYGYTF. DNA for the CDR3: TGTGCCAGCAGCTTAGTGGGGACAGCCCTTTATGGCTACACCTTC.

The CDR3 DNA follows: TGCAGTGGGAGGGTCCAAGAGACCCAGTACTTC. Residues: CSGRVQETQYF. V usage is TRBV20-1 and J usage is TRBJ2-5, with a weak D call TRBD2 (6 bases). The germline CDR1 and CDR2 sequences are DFQATT and SNEGSKA (reference sequence). The CDR3 has 11 residues. Trimming shortened V by 7 bases and J by 1 base, and 7 bases separated the two germline ends.

The J gene is TRBJ2-7, the V gene TRBV15, with 10 bases fitting TRBD1. V shed 5 bases and J 4 bases; nucleotides not matched to a gene: 5. Germline assignment: CDR1 LNHNV and CDR2 YYDKDF (reference sequence). The CDR3 is 14 residues long. This chain's CDR3 is CATSGDRGPYEQYF. The CDR3 coding sequence is TGTGCCACCAGCGGGGACAGGGGACCTTACGAGCAGTACTTC.

The rearrangement links TRBV5-1 to TRBJ2-2; no clear D. This CDR3 spans 15 amino acids. Germline V gene data show CDR1 as SGHRS and CDR2 as YFSETQ. The ends were cut back, 0 bases at V and 1 base at J, with 7 bases in the middle. The CDR3 reads CASSLGQVNTGELFF. The CDR3, as DNA: TGCGCCAGCAGCTTGGGTCAGGTGAACACCGGGGAGCTGTTTTTT.